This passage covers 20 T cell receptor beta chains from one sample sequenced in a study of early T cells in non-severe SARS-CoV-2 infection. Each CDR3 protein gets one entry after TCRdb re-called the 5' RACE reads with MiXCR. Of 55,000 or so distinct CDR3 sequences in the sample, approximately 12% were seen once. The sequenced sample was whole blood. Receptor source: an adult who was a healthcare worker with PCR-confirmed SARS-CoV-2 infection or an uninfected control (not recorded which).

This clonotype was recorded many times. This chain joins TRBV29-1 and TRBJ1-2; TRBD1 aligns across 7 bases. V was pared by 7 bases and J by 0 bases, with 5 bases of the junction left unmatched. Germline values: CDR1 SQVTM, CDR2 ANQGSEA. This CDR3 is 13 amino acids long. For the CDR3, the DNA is TGCAGCGGGTGGACAGGACCTAACTATGGCTACACCTTC. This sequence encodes CSGWTGPNYGYTF.

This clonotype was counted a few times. In DNA, the CDR3 is TGCAGCGTTGAAGTGAGGGAGACCCAGTACTTC. This encodes CSVEVRETQYF. This sequence joins TRBV29-1 and TRBJ2-5; D uncertain. CDR1 SQVTM and CDR2 ANQGSEA come from the germline V gene. Trimming removed 1 base from V and 5 bases from J, with 5 bases in between. This CDR3 is built from 11 residues.

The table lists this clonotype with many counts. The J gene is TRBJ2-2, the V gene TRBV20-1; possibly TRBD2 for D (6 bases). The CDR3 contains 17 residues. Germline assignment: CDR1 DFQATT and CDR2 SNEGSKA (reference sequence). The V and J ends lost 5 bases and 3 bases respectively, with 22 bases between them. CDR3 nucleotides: TGCAGTGCTCCCCGCCCCGCGGGAATTTGGGACACCGGGGAGCTGTTTTTT. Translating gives CSAPRPAGIWDTGELFF.

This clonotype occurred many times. CDR3: CASSPGPPVLAFF. Here the CDR3 DNA reads TGTGCCAGCAGTCCGGGTCCTCCCGTCCTAGCTTTCTTT. This chain links TRBV12-3 or TRBV12-4 with TRBJ1-1; D is unclear. Trimming took off 5 bases at V and 10 bases at J, with 17 bases between the two ends. The CDR3 contains 13 residues.

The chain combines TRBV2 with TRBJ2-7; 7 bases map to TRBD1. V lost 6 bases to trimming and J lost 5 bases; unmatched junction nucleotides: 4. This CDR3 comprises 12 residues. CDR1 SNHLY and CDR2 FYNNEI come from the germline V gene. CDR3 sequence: CASRADRHEQYF. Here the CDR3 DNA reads TGTGCCAGCAGGGCGGACAGGCACGAGCAGTACTTC.

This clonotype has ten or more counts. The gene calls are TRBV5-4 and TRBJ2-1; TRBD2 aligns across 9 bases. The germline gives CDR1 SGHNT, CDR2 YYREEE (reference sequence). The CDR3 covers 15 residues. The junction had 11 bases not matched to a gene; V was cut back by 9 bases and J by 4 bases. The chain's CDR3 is CATRYAGGRYNEQFF. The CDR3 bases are TGTGCCACCCGATATGCGGGGGGGAGATACAATGAGCAGTTCTTC.

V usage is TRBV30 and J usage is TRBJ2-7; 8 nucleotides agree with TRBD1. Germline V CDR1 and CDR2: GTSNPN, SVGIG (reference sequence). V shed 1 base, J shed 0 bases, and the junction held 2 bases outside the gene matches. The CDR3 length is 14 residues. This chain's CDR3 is CAWSETGGSYEQYF. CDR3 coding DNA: TGTGCCTGGAGTGAAACAGGGGGCTCCTACGAGCAGTACTTC.

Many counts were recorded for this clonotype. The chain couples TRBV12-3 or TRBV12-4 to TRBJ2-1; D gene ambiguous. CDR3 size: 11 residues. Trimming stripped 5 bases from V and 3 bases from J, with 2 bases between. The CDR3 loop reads CASSDYNEQFF. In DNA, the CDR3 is TGTGCCAGCAGTGACTACAATGAGCAGTTCTTC.

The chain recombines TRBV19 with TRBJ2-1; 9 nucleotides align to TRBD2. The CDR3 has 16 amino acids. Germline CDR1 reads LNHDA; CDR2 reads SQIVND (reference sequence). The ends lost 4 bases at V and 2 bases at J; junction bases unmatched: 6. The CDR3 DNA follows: TGTGCCAGTAGTACCAGGACTAGCGTGGCCTACAATGAGCAGTTCTTC. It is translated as CASSTRTSVAYNEQFF. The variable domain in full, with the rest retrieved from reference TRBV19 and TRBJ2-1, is DGGITQSPKYLFRKEGQNVTLSCEQNLNHDAMYWYRQDPGQGLRLIYYSQIVNDFQKGDIAEGYSVSREKKESFPLTVTSAQKNPTAFYLCASSTRTSVAYNEQFFGPGTRLTVL.

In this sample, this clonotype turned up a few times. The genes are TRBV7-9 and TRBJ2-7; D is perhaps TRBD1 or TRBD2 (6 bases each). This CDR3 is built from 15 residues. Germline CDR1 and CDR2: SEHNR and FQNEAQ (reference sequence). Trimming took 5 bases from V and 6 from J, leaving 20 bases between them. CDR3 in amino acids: CASSPDGGAGFEQYF. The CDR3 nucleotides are TGTGCCAGCAGCCCCGACGGGGGCGCCGGTTTCGAGCAGTACTTC.

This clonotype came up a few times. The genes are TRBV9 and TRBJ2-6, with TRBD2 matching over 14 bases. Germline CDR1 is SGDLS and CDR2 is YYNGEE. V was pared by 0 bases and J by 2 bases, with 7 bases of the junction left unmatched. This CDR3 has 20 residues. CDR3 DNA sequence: TGTGCCAGCAGCGTAGGACTAGCGGGGGGGTTGGCCGCTGGGGCCAACGTCCTGACTTTC. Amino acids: CASSVGLAGGLAAGANVLTF. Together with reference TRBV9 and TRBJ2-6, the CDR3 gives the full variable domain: DSGVTQTPKHLITATGQRVTLRCSPRSGDLSVYWYQQSLDQGLQFLIQYYNGEERAKGNILERFSAQQFPDLHSELNLSSLELGDSALYFCASSVGLAGGLAAGANVLTFGAGSRLTVL.

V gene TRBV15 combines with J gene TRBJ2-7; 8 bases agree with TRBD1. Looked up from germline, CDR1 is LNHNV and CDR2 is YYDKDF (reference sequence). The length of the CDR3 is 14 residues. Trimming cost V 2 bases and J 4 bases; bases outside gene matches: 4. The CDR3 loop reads CATSRTGGMYEQYF. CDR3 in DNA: TGTGCCACCAGCAGAACAGGGGGTATGTACGAGCAGTACTTC.

The CDR3 DNA follows: TGCAGCGCGGACTGGCAGTTCTTC. Its protein product is CSADWQFF. The V call is TRBV29-1, the J call TRBJ2-1; tentative D call: TRBD2 (5 bases). CDR3 length equals 8 residues. Trimming left V 7 bases short and J 12 bases short, with 7 bases between. Looked up from germline, CDR1 is SQVTM and CDR2 is ANQGSEA.

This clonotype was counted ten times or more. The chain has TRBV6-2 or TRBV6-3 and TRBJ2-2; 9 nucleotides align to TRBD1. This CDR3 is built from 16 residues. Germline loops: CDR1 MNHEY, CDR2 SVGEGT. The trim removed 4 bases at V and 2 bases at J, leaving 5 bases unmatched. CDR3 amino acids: CASSWRTGDNTGELFF. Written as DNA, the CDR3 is TGTGCCAGCAGTTGGCGGACAGGGGATAACACCGGGGAGCTGTTTTTT.

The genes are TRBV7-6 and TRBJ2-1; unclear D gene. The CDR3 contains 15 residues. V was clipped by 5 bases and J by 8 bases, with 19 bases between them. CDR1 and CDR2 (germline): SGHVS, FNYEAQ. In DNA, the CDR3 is TGTGCCAGCAGCACACCCTACGGCAGAATATATGAGCAGTTCTTC. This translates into CASSTPYGRIYEQFF.

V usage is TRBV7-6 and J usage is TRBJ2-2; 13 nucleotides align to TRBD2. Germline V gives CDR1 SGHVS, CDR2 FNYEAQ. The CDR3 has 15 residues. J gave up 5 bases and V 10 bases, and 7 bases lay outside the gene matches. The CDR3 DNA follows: TGTGCCACCTCTAGGACTAGCGGGGGAACCGGGGAGCTGTTTTTT. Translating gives CATSRTSGGTGELFF.

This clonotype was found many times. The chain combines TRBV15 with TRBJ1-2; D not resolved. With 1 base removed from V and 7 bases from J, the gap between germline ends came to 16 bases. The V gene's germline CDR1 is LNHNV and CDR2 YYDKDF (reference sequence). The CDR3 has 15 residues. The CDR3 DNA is TGTGCCACCAGCAGAGTGGCCTTTACACCGGGTGGCTACACCTTC. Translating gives CATSRVAFTPGGYTF.

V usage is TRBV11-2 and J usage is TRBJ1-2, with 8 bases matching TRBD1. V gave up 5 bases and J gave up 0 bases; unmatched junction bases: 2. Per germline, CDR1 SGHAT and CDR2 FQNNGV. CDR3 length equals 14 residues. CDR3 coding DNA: TGTGCCAGCAGCGGGACAGGATCTAACTATGGCTACACCTTC. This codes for CASSGTGSNYGYTF.

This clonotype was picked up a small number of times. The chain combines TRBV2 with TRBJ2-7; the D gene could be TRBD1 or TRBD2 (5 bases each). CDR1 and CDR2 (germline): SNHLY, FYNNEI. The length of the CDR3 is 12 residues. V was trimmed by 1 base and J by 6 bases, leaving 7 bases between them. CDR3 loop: CASSEEGSEQYF. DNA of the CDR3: TGTGCCAGCAGTGAAGAGGGGAGCGAGCAGTACTTC.

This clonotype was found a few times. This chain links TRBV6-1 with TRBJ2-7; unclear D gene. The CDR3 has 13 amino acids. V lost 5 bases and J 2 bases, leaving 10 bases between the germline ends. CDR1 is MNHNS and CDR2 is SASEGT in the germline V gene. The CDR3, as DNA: TGTGCCAGCAGTCGGACGGTTACCTACGAGCAGTACTTC. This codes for CASSRTVTYEQYF.